This T cell receptor (beta chain) appears in the sequencing data of a study of CD8 T cells in Susac syndrome. A quantity of roughly 0.5 to 1 ug RNA underwent reverse transcription using random hexamers. TCRdb independently ran MiXCR on the immunoSEQ multiplex PCR reads; one entry per CDR3 protein. The data hold about 290,000 distinct CDR3 sequences, with over 75% observed a single time. This CDR3 has 14 amino acids. Germline V CDR1 and CDR2: DFQATT, SNEGSKA (reference sequence). Unmatched junction bases numbered 3, after V lost 0 bases and J lost 2 bases. This TCR came from a human donor with multiple sclerosis. The chain couples TRBV20-1 to TRBJ2-7; 8 bases align to TRBD2. The sequenced material came from CD8+ T cells from PBMCs. Here the CDR3 DNA reads TGCAGTGCTAGAGACATAGCGGGAACCTACGAGCAGTACTTC. The encoded protein is CSARDIAGTYEQYF.